The 8 T cell receptor beta chains presented below share a single source sample, sequenced in a study of blood T cell repertoires in COVID-19. Here immunoSEQ multiplex PCR was the method, and the copy in TCRdb shows in-frame clones only, minus some. The profile covers roughly 81,000 clones, with approximately 86% appearing a single time and 2.5% to 3.5% taken by the ten largest. The material sequenced was peripheral blood. The receptors were sampled from an elderly woman with COVID-19, enrolled during active disease.

This chain links TRBV6-2 or TRBV6-3 with TRBJ2-2; possibly TRBD1 for D (5 bases). Germline lookup yields CDR1 MNHEY and CDR2 SVGEGT. The V gene lost 0 bases and the J gene lost 6 bases, with 8 bases spanning the gap. The CDR3 consists of 14 residues. CDR3 residues: CASSYSTAAGELFF. The CDR3 nucleotides read TGTGCCAGCAGTTACTCGACAGCCGCCGGGGAGCTGTTTTTT.

The chain carries TRBV9 and TRBJ2-5; 9 nucleotides align to TRBD1. The V and J ends lost 4 bases and 1 base, in that order; junction bases with no gene match: 5. The CDR3 has 15 amino acids. Per germline, CDR1 SGDLS and CDR2 YYNGEE. For the CDR3, the DNA is TGTGCCAGCAGCATACTGGACAGGGGCCAAGAGACCCAGTACTTC. Its translation is CASSILDRGQETQYF.

The chain combines TRBV19 with TRBJ2-4; TRBD2 aligns across 16 bases. This CDR3 spans 18 amino acids. V gave up 7 bases and J gave up 0 bases; unmatched junction bases: 6. Germline-derived CDR1 and CDR2 are LNHDA and SQIVND (reference sequence). The CDR3 DNA reads TGTGCCAGTACCTCGGGACTAGCGGGAGGGTTAGCCAAAAACATTCAGTACTTC. It codes for CASTSGLAGGLAKNIQYF.

This chain joins TRBV11-2 and TRBJ2-3; TRBD1 aligns across 8 bases. The germline CDR1 and CDR2 sequences are SGHAT and FQNNGV. The CDR3 extends over 17 amino acids. After removal of 6 bases from V and 4 bases from J, the junction contained 15 bases not matched to a gene. CDR3 bases: TGTGCCAGCAGTTTACGACCCCCGGACAGGGTCCCAGATACGCAGTATTTT. It is translated as CASSLRPPDRVPDTQYF.

This clone showed up just once. The chain combines TRBV6-2 or TRBV6-3 with TRBJ2-7; 11 nucleotides agree with TRBD2. The length of the CDR3 is 14 residues. Trimming cost V 6 bases and J 6 bases; bases outside gene matches: 7. Germline V gene data show CDR1 as MNHEY and CDR2 as SVGEGT. CDR3 in amino acids: CASSTTGTSGEQYF. The CDR3 region has the DNA TGTGCCAGCAGCACCACCGGGACTAGCGGCGAGCAGTACTTC.

Concerning this clone: The sample has other DNA sequences that encode this CDR3 too. The chain uses TRBV9 and TRBJ1-2; the D gene is possibly TRBD1 (6 bases). The length of the CDR3 is 13 residues. Trimming stripped 2 bases from V and 4 bases from J, with 9 bases between. CDR1 is SGDLS, CDR2 YYNGEE, per germline. In DNA form, the CDR3 reads TGTGCCAGCAGCGTGGGGGGGCTCTATGGCTACACCTTC. It is translated as CASSVGGLYGYTF.

This chain links TRBV10-3 with TRBJ1-1; tentatively, D is TRBD1 (5 bases). CDR1 ENHRY and CDR2 SYGVKD come from the germline V gene. V lost 2 bases to trimming and J lost 5 bases, with 12 bases between them. The CDR3 spans 14 residues. The CDR3 DNA reads TGTGCCATCAGTGAGGTTTTGGAGGGGACTGAAGCTTTCTTT. Its translation: CAISEVLEGTEAFF.

V and J are TRBV2 and TRBJ1-5, with 8 nucleotides matching TRBD1. This CDR3 has 15 amino acids. V lost 6 bases to trimming and J lost 6 bases; unmatched junction nucleotides: 10. Germline CDR1 and CDR2: SNHLY and FYNNEI. CDR3 sequence: CASSVTGVGSQPQHF. CDR3 coding DNA: TGTGCCAGCAGCGTGACAGGGGTTGGAAGTCAGCCCCAGCATTTT.